This T cell receptor beta chain was sequenced for a study of blood T cell repertoires in COVID-19. Study details: Some COVID-19 samples were acute and others convalescent; all came from the United States, Italy and Spain. Nucleic acid was either cDNA or gDNA, and it came from T cells, B-cell-depleted T cells, or PBMCs.

Authors' data handling: Amplification from reference gene primers served as the basis for estimated nucleated cell counts. Data came from immunoSEQ multiplex PCR; TCRdb stores just in-frame clones and leaves some out. V, J and clone size were drawn from that table, and D and trimming were deduced from the DNA. The top ten hold around 16% of the sample, which has 84,000 or so clones, about four fifths seen once. Germline V gives CDR1 SGHNT, CDR2 YENEEA. The CDR3 sequence is 15 residues long. With 5 bases clipped from V and 8 bases from J, the junction kept 9 bases outside the gene matches. The chain is built from TRBV11-3 and TRBJ1-6, with 7 bases fitting TRBD1. The receptor comes from a woman older than 75 with acute or convalescent COVID-19. Source material: peripheral blood. The CDR3: CASSAEGQTHSPLHF. The CDR3 region has the DNA TGTGCCAGCAGCGCCGAGGGACAGACCCATTCACCCCTCCACTTT.